Below, 2 T cell receptor beta chains from the same sample are listed, as sequenced in a study of CD8+ T cells in alopecia areata. Treatment reported: oral pan-JAK inhibitor, 5-10 mg twice daily. RNA extraction and reverse transcription yielded cDNA as sequencing template. Libraries were prepared by immunoSEQ multiplex PCR; TCRdb keeps only in-frame clonotypes and omits some of them. The repertoire includes tens of thousands of clones, 50% to 70% of them detected once, and under 25% sits in the top ten. This material consisted of CD8+ T cells sorted from blood, taken at week 4, from a patient treated with tofacitinib. Receptors originate from a human donor with alopecia areata.

There are a few counts of this clone. V usage is TRBV5-1 and J usage is TRBJ1-2; D is perhaps TRBD1 (6 bases). The CDR3 is 15 residues long. Germline V gene data show CDR1 as SGHRS and CDR2 as YFSETQ. V was cut by 0 bases and J by 6 bases, with 15 bases left in between. The CDR3 DNA reads as TGCGCCAGCAGCTTGGAACTGGGGGCAAGTGATGGCTACACCTTC. This encodes CASSLELGASDGYTF.

The chain employs TRBV29-1 and TRBJ1-3; D is perhaps TRBD1 (5 bases). V lost 0 bases and J lost 1, with 13 bases in between. The CDR3 runs 16 residues. Per germline, CDR1 SQVTM and CDR2 ANQGSEA. The DNA of the CDR3 is TGCAGCGTTGAAGATCTCCCGGGGGGATCTGGAAACACCATATATTTT. Residues: CSVEDLPGGSGNTIYF.